Listed here is a single T cell receptor (beta chain). This entry belongs to a study of technical replicates of blood from a few donors. Using immunoSEQ multiplex PCR, the repertoire was profiled, and TCRdb retains in-frame clones only, with some absent. The sample carries roughly 90,000 clones, around 96% recorded once. The V gene's germline CDR1 is SGDLS and CDR2 YYNGEE. CDR3 length: 17 residues. V was clipped by 0 bases and J by 6 bases; unmatched bases: 10. The sequence was collected from a human donor in good health. The genes are TRBV9 and TRBJ2-1, with 9 bases aligning to TRBD2. Sequences were obtained from T cells isolated from PBMCs. CDR3 in amino acids: CASSVARASGMGNEQFF. In nucleotides, the CDR3 is TGTGCCAGCAGCGTAGCTCGGGCTAGCGGGATGGGCAATGAGCAGTTCTTC.